This TCR beta chain came from a study of shared clonotypes between healthy human individuals. In the case of this clone: Its antigen is as yet unknown.

Free of recent acute infections or vaccinations, the donors were healthy HIV-negative adults. The V gene lost 3 bases and the J gene lost 0 bases, with 10 bases spanning the gap. Per the germline V gene, CDR1 is SQVTM and CDR2 is ANQGSEA. The CDR3 has 14 residues. Study-wide results and caveats: Non-shared clonotypes had lower generation probabilities than those shared by all four donors. Richness estimates generally favored naive over memory subsets.

Libraries were prepared by immunoSEQ multiplex PCR; TCRdb keeps only in-frame clonotypes and omits some of them. The sample carries approximately 1.4 million clones, nearly 99% recorded once. This chain joins TRBV29-1 and TRBJ2-3; D uncertain. The clonotype comes from a man aged 25 to 40 in good health. Sequenced material: naive CD4+ T cells sorted from blood. Subset of the sample: CD45RA+ positively selected. The CDR3 loop reads CSVETRISTDTQYF. The CDR3 nucleotides read TGCAGCGTTGAGACCAGGATCAGCACAGATACGCAGTATTTT.